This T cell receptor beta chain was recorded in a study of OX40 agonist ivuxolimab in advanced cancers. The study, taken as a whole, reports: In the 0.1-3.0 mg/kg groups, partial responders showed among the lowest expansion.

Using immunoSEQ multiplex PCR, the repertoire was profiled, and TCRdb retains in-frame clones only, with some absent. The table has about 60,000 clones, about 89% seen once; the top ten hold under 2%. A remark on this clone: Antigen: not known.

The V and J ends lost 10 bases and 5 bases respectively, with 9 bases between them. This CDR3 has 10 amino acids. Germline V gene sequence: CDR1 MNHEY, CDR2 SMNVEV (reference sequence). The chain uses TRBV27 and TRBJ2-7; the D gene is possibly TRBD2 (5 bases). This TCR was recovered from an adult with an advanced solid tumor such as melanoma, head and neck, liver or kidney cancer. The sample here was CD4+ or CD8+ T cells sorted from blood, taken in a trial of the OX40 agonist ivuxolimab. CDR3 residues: CATTRDEQYF. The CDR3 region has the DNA TGTGCCACTACGAGGGACGAGCAGTACTTC.